This T cell receptor (beta chain) stems from a study of T cell responses to AZD1222 COVID-19 vaccine. Regarding the study as a whole: Spike-specific TCR breadth and depth rose after two AZD1222 doses.

Of note for this clone: Its antigen is unidentified.

Per germline, CDR1 LGHDT and CDR2 YNNKEL (reference sequence). With 1 base clipped from V and 0 bases from J, the junction kept 2 bases outside the gene matches. The CDR3 has 16 amino acids. Clones were sequenced by immunoSEQ multiplex PCR, and TCRdb holds only the in-frame ones, with some missing. Among 70,000 to 95,000 clones listed, 80% to 90% were seen once. The sequencing used peripheral blood, collected 28 days after the second AZD1222 dose. The source of this sequence is an adult who received the AZD1222 COVID-19 vaccine. The rearrangement uses TRBV3-1 (or the pseudogene TRBV3-2) and TRBJ2-3; 9 bases align to TRBD1. The CDR3, as DNA: TGTGCCAGCAGCCAAGGGACAGGGGTTAGCACAGATACGCAGTATTTT. It is translated as CASSQGTGVSTDTQYF.